These 5 T cell receptor beta chains came from one sample sequenced in a study of T cell responses to AZD1222 COVID-19 vaccine. Sequenced by immunoSEQ multiplex PCR; TCRdb stores in-frame clones only, minus some. The sample lists about 130,000 clones, about 93% occurring once. Sample: peripheral blood, taken 28 days after the second AZD1222 dose. Receptor source: an adult who received the AZD1222 COVID-19 vaccine.

The chain links TRBV6-5 to TRBJ2-3; D is perhaps TRBD1 (6 bases). V lost 11 bases, J lost 0 bases, and 12 bases lay in between. The CDR3 extends over 13 amino acids. The germline gives CDR1 MNHEY, CDR2 SVGAGI. In DNA, the CDR3 is TGTGCCGTAGGGACACTAAGCACAGATACGCAGTATTTT. This sequence encodes CAVGTLSTDTQYF.

The V and J genes are TRBV7-3 and TRBJ2-7; D perhaps matches TRBD2 (6 bases). Between the trimmed V and J ends, which lost 5 bases and 2 bases, there was a span of 10 bases. The CDR3 contains 13 residues. CDR1 and CDR2 (germline): SGHTA, FQGTGA. The CDR3 loop is CASSAGPTYEQYF. The CDR3 coding sequence is TGTGCCAGCAGCGCGGGGCCAACCTACGAGCAGTACTTC.

The chain links TRBV7-9 to TRBJ2-1, with 11 bases lining up with TRBD2. Germline trimming cut 4 bases from V and 5 bases from J; bases unmatched to any gene: 13. The CDR3 spans 18 residues. Germline assignment: CDR1 SEHNR and CDR2 FQNEAQ (reference sequence). This CDR3 is CASSSVSGTSGDDNEQFF. Written as DNA, the CDR3 is TGTGCCAGCAGCTCCGTGTCCGGGACTAGCGGAGATGACAATGAGCAGTTCTTC.

The genes are TRBV4-3 and TRBJ1-5, with unresolved D. CDR1 and CDR2 (germline): LGHNA, YSLEER. The CDR3 has 16 amino acids. Deletions cut 0 bases from V and 2 bases from J, with 11 bases between. DNA for the CDR3: TGCGCCAGCAGCCAAGAACGGGTACTAGGCAATCAGCCCCAGCATTTT. It codes for CASSQERVLGNQPQHF.

The chain has TRBV7-9 and TRBJ1-2; D is ambiguous. V lost 7 bases and J 0 bases, leaving 9 bases between the germline ends. Per germline, CDR1 SEHNR and CDR2 FQNEAQ (reference sequence). This CDR3 spans 13 amino acids. As DNA, the CDR3 is TGTGCCAGCACTGCCCATACTAACTATGGCTACACCTTC. It yields the protein CASTAHTNYGYTF.